The 2 T cell receptor beta chains given below trace back to one sample, sequenced in a study of shared clonotypes between healthy human individuals. Sequenced by immunoSEQ multiplex PCR; TCRdb stores in-frame clones only, minus some. Found here are about 2.1 million clones, 93% of them singletons; the top ten hold more than 1.5%. CD8 cells classed as naive were CD45RO-negative and positively selected for CCR7, excluding terminally differentiated effector memory CD45RA+ cells. The sequenced sample was naive CD8+ T cells from PBMCs. Source of these receptors: a man aged 18 to 29 in good health. Some clones in this sample may be carry-over from other donors' samples.

V gene TRBV6-4 combines with J gene TRBJ2-7; possibly TRBD1 for D (6 bases). Between the trimmed V and J ends, which lost 11 bases and 6 bases, there was a span of 23 bases. This CDR3 is built from 14 residues. Germline V gene lookup returns CDR1 MRHNA and CDR2 SNTAGT. The CDR3 nucleotides read TGTGCCCCCGGGGACAAGGGCCCCTCCGGCGAGCAGTACTTC. Its translation is CAPGDKGPSGEQYF.

The chain couples TRBV9 to TRBJ1-3; D not certain. V was shortened by 3 bases and J by 2 bases, with 9 bases between the two germline ends. CDR3 length: 14 residues. The germline gives CDR1 SGDLS, CDR2 YYNGEE. The DNA for the CDR3 is TGTGCCAGCAGCGAGACGGCCCCTGGAAACACCATATATTTT. Protein product: CASSETAPGNTIYF.